The sequence of this TCR beta chain was determined in a study of blood T cell repertoires in COVID-19. Study at large: Italy, Spain and the United States were the sources of the convalescent and acute COVID-19 samples. Sources were T cells, B-cell-depleted T cells, or PBMCs; the material itself was cDNA or gDNA.

V lost 2 bases to trimming and J lost 5 bases; unmatched junction nucleotides: 10. The CDR3 extends over 16 amino acids. The germline gives CDR1 LGHDT, CDR2 YNNKEL (reference sequence). Produced via immunoSEQ multiplex PCR; TCRdb's table is partial and in-frame only. Here the sample spans hundreds of thousands of clones, 80% to 90% being singletons. Assignments of participants to cohorts depended upon their own reported clinical history. Recovered status in Cohort 3 required two negative PCRs, clearance, or symptom resolution. This receptor was obtained from a man aged 25-45 years who had recovered from COVID-19. The source material was PBMCs or T cells enriched from blood (not recorded which). V usage is TRBV3-1 (or the pseudogene TRBV3-2) and J usage is TRBJ2-3; TRBD2 matches 7 bases. The CDR3 sequence: CASSQRWEGRVDTQYF. CDR3 DNA sequence: TGTGCCAGCAGCCAACGGTGGGAGGGTCGGGTAGATACGCAGTATTTT.